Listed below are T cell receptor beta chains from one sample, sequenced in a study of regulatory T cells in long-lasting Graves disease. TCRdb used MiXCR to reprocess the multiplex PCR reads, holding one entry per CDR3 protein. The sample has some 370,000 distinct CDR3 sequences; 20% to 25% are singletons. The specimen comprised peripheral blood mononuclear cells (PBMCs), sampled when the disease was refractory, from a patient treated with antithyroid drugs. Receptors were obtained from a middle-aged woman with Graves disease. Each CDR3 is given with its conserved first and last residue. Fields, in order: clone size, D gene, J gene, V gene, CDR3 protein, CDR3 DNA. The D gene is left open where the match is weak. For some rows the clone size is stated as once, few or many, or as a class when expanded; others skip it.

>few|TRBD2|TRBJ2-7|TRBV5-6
CASSWGVAGDSYEQYF
TGTGCCAGCAGCTGGGGAGTAGCGGGTGACTCCTACGAGCAGTACTTC
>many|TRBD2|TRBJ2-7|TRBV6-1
CATQEVASGDDEQYF
TGTGCCACTCAAGAGGTAGCGAGCGGGGACGACGAGCAGTACTTC
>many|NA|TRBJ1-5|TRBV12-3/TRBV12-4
CASRQKGIRNQPQHF
TGTGCCAGCAGGCAAAAGGGCATAAGAAATCAGCCCCAGCATTTT
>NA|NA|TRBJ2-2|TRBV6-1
CASMERKANTGELFF
TGTGCCAGCATGGAGCGAAAAGCGAACACCGGGGAGCTGTTTTTT
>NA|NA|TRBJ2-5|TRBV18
CASSLTGPKETQYF
TGTGCCAGCTCATTAACCGGGCCGAAAGAGACCCAGTACTTC
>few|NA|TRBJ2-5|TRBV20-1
CSARSLYTGGETQYF
TGCAGTGCTAGATCTCTATATACGGGTGGCGAGACCCAGTACTTC
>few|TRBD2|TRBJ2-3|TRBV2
CASHSGRTDTQYF
TGTGCCAGCCATAGCGGGAGAACAGATACGCAGTATTTT
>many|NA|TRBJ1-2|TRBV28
CASRTGNYGYTF
TGTGCCAGCAGAACAGGGAACTATGGCTACACCTTC
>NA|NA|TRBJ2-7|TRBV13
CASSPRDFHYEQYF
TGTGCCAGCAGCCCCCGGGACTTCCACTACGAGCAGTACTTC
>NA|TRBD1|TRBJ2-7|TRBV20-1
CSTIDPGQGGYEQYF
TGCAGTACCATTGACCCGGGACAGGGGGGATACGAGCAGTACTTC
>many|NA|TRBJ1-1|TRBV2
CASSHDSTEAFF
TGTGCCAGCAGTCACGACAGCACTGAAGCTTTCTTT
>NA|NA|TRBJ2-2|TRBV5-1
CASSSVVTGELFF
TGCGCCAGCTCGTCGGTAGTCACCGGGGAGCTGTTTTTT
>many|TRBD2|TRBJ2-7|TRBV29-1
CSVEVRGGQYF
TGCAGCGTTGAAGTTCGGGGGGGGCAGTACTTC
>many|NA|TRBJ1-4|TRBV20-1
CSARDLGAGANEKLFF
TGCAGTGCTAGAGATCTCGGGGCTGGGGCTAATGAAAAACTGTTTTTT
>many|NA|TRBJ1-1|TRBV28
CASSLVQGRREAFF
TGTGCCAGCAGTTTAGTTCAGGGTAGGCGAGAAGCTTTCTTT
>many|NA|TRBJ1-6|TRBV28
CASSFHPGVESPLHF
TGTGCCAGCAGTTTTCATCCGGGGGTAGAATCACCCCTCCACTTT
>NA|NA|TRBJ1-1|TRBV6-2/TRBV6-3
CASSSTVTGLAFF
TGTGCCAGCAGTTCGACCGTTACTGGACTCGCTTTCTTT
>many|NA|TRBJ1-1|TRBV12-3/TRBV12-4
CASSFGGAVATEAFF
TGTGCCAGCAGTTTCGGGGGGGCCGTGGCCACTGAAGCTTTCTTT
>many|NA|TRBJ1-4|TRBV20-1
CSAEQAATNEKLFF
TGCAGTGCTGAGCAGGCTGCAACTAATGAAAAACTGTTTTTT
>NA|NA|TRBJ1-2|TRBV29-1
CSVASVDDGYTF
TGCAGCGTTGCTAGCGTTGATGATGGCTACACCTTC
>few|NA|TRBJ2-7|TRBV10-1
CASSGSNSYEQYF
TGCGCCAGTTCGGGATCCAACTCCTACGAGCAGTACTTC
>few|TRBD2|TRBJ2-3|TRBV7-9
CASSLATSGSYTDTQYF
TGTGCCAGCAGCTTAGCGACTAGCGGATCGTACACAGATACGCAGTATTTT
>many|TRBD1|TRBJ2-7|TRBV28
CASSPNRGFNYEQYF
TGTGCCAGCAGTCCTAACAGGGGGTTTAACTACGAGCAGTACTTC
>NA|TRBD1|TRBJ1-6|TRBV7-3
CASSLTKGAYLHF
TGTGCCAGCAGCTTAACCAAGGGGGCTTACCTCCACTTT
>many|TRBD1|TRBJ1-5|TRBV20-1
CSAGQGSGNQPQHF
TGCAGTGCGGGACAGGGATCGGGCAATCAGCCCCAGCATTTT
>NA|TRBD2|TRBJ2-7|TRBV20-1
CSASSGLSYEQYF
TGCAGTGCTTCTAGCGGGTTATCCTACGAGCAGTACTTC
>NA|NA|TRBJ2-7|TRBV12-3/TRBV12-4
CASSFGPLQYF
TGTGCCAGCAGTTTCGGGCCGTTGCAGTACTTC
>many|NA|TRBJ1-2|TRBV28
CASSLYAGSLGYTF
TGTGCCAGCAGTTTATACGCGGGTTCCCTTGGCTACACCTTC
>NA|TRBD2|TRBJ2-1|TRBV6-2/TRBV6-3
CASRHRTSGGSSYNEQFF
TGTGCCAGCAGACATCGAACTAGCGGGGGGAGCTCCTACAATGAGCAGTTCTTC
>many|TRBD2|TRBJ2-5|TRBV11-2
CASSLGTSGRYRETQYF
TGTGCCAGCAGCCTCGGGACTAGCGGGAGGTATCGAGAGACCCAGTACTTC
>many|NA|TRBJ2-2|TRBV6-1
CASSDGTRKTPRYTGELFF
TGTGCCAGCAGTGATGGGACGAGGAAAACCCCACGTTACACCGGGGAGCTGTTTTTT
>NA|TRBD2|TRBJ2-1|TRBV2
CASSEVHRTSGSRGEQFF
TGTGCCAGCAGTGAAGTTCATCGGACTAGCGGGAGTAGGGGTGAGCAGTTCTTC
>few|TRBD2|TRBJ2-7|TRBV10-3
CAISEGVAGVSSYEQYF
TGTGCCATCAGTGAAGGGGTAGCGGGAGTGAGCTCCTACGAGCAGTACTTC
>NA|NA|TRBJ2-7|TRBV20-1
CSTSSGAKGDEQYF
TGCAGTACATCGTCGGGAGCGAAGGGGGACGAGCAGTACTTC
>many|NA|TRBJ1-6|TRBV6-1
CAASPRHNSPLHF
TGTGCCGCGTCCCCAAGACATAATTCACCCCTCCACTTT
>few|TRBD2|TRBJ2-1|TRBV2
CASSVAGVFDEQFF
TGTGCCAGCAGTGTAGCGGGAGTATTCGATGAGCAGTTCTTC
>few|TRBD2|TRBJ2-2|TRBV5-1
CASSFSSGRWGTGELFF
TGCGCCAGCAGCTTCTCTAGCGGGAGATGGGGCACCGGGGAGCTGTTTTTT
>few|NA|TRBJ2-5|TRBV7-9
CASSLGQEFQETQYF
TGTGCCAGCAGCTTAGGTCAGGAGTTCCAAGAGACCCAGTACTTC
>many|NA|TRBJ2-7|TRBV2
CASSVSPEDYEQYF
TGTGCCAGCAGTGTTTCCCCAGAAGACTACGAGCAGTACTTC
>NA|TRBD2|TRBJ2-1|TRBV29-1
CSVVSLRLATYNEQFF
TGCAGCGTTGTTTCATTGCGACTAGCGACCTACAATGAGCAGTTCTTC
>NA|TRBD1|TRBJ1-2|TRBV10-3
CAISPGQGSFGNYGYTF
TGTGCCATCAGCCCGGGACAGGGGTCTTTTGGGAACTATGGCTACACCTTC
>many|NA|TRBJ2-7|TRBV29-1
CSVGRISGGAYEQYF
TGCAGCGTAGGGCGAATTAGCGGAGGGGCCTACGAGCAGTACTTC
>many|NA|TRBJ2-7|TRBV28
CASSRTRGEQYF
TGTGCCAGCAGCCGAACACGCGGCGAGCAGTACTTC
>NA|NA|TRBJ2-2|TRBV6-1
CASPPGQTNTGELFF
TGTGCCAGCCCCCCAGGGCAGACGAACACCGGGGAGCTGTTTTTT
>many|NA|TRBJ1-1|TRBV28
CASSSWGGQHTEAFF
TGTGCCAGCAGTTCATGGGGGGGGCAACACACTGAAGCTTTCTTT
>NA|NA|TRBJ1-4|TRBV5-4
CASSTQGSGEKLFF
TGTGCCAGCAGCACACAGGGTTCCGGTGAAAAACTGTTTTTT
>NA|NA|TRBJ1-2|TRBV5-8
CASSRSPEGYGYTF
TGTGCCAGCAGCCGCTCCCCCGAGGGATATGGCTACACCTTC
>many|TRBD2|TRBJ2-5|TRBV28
CASSTLTSGNQETQYF
TGTGCCAGCAGTACCCTGACTAGCGGGAACCAAGAGACCCAGTACTTC
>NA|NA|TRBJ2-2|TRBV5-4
CASSSGVLNTGELFF
TGTGCCAGCAGCTCAGGGGTTCTAAACACCGGGGAGCTGTTTTTT
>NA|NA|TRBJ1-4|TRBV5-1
CASSDGPFSEKLFF
TGCGCCAGCAGCGACGGCCCCTTTAGCGAAAAACTGTTTTTT
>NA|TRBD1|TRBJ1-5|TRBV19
CASNRQGNQPQHF
TGTGCCAGTAACCGACAGGGGAATCAGCCCCAGCATTTT
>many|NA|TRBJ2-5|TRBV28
CASRKSGVSQETQYF
TGTGCCAGCAGGAAGAGCGGTGTTTCCCAAGAGACCCAGTACTTC
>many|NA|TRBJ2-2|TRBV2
CASRGVYTGELFF
TGTGCCAGCCGCGGGGTCTACACCGGGGAGCTGTTTTTT
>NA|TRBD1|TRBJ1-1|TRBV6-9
CASSSVDRANTEAFF
TGTGCCAGCAGTTCCGTCGACAGGGCTAACACTGAAGCTTTCTTT
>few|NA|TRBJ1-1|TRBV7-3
CASSLTSVGAGTEAFF
TGTGCCAGCAGCTTAACATCGGTCGGGGCCGGCACTGAAGCTTTCTTT